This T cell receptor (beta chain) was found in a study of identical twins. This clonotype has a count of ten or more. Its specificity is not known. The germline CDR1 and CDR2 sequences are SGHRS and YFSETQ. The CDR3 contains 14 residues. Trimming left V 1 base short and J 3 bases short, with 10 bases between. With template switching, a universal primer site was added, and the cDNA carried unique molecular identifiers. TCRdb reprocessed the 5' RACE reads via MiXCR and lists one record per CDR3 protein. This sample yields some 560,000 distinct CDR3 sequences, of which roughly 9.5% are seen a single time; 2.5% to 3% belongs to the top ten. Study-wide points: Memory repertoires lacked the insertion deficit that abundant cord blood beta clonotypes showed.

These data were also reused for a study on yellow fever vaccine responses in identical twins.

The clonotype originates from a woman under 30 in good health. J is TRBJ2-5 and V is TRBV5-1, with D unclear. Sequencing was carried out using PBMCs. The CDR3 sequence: CASSLSGNEETQYF. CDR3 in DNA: TGCGCCAGCAGCTTGTCTGGAAACGAAGAGACCCAGTACTTC.